Following are 21 T cell receptor beta chains from one sample sequenced in a study of T cells expressing NK-cell markers. With the 5' RACE reads reprocessed, TCRdb shows one record per CDR3 protein and no DNA. Listed are about 180,000 distinct CDR3 sequences; less than 20% falls within the top ten. The sample was blood T cells: a sorted CD56 or NKG2C T cell subset, CD4+ or CD8+ T cells, or bulk PBMC T cells (not recorded which). The receptors come from a woman aged 18-70 years in good health.

The chain recombines TRBV6-5 with TRBJ2-7; TCRdb proposes TRBD1, but this gene call is untestable without DNA. This CDR3 is built from 14 residues. Germline V gene sequence: CDR1 MNHEY, CDR2 SVGAGI. The chain's CDR3 is CASSSPGQGYEQYF.

The chain carries TRBV9 and TRBJ1-3; there is no DNA to check the TCRdb D call of TRBD1. This CDR3 is built from 16 residues. The germline CDR1 and CDR2 sequences are SGDLS and YYNGEE. This CDR3 reads CASSVRGAPRGNTIYF. Full variable domain (missing parts from reference TRBV9 and TRBJ1-3): DSGVTQTPKHLITATGQRVTLRCSPRSGDLSVYWYQQSLDQGLQFLIQYYNGEERAKGNILERFSAQQFPDLHSELNLSSLELGDSALYFCASSVRGAPRGNTIYFGEGSWLTVV.

The chain has TRBV27 and TRBJ2-1; TCRdb gives TRBD1 as the D gene, but with no DNA this cannot be confirmed. The CDR3 length is 15 residues. The germline V gene has CDR1 MNHEY and CDR2 SMNVEV (reference sequence). CDR3 protein: CASKQLDRGRNEQFF.

This chain connects TRBV3-1 to TRBJ2-1; the D call of TRBD2 rests on TCRdb alone, since no DNA is present to check it. This CDR3 spans 14 amino acids. Germline CDR1 is LGHDT and CDR2 is YNNKEL (reference sequence). This CDR3 reads CASSHRDYANEQFF.

The CDR3 here is CASSLGRPGLGQGVAKNIQYF. The chain joins TRBV11-2 to TRBJ2-4; the D gene TCRdb calls, TRBD1, cannot be checked with no DNA. The CDR3 runs to 21 residues. Germline CDR1 is SGHAT and CDR2 is FQNNGV.

The genes are TRBV5-5 and TRBJ2-1; TCRdb names TRBD2, which stays unverified in the absence of DNA. This CDR3 is built from 13 residues. Germline-derived CDR1 and CDR2 are SGHKS and YYEKEE (reference sequence). The CDR3 here is CASSFVGGNEQFF.

V is TRBV5-1 and J is TRBJ2-3. This CDR3 has 14 residues. The germline V gene has CDR1 SGHRS and CDR2 YFSETQ. The chain's CDR3 is CASSWGLVTDTQYF.

This chain joins TRBV6-1 and TRBJ2-3; with no DNA, the TCRdb D assignment of TRBD1 cannot be verified. The CDR3 loop spans 14 amino acids. Germline V gene lookup returns CDR1 MNHNS and CDR2 SASEGT. CDR3 amino acids: CASREGGGTDTQYF.

J is TRBJ2-7 and V is TRBV7-2; absent DNA, TCRdb's TRBD2 call cannot be checked. Germline V gene data show CDR1 as SGHTA and CDR2 as FQGNSA. CDR3 length: 16 amino acids. The CDR3 sequence is CASSPPWLAGGGEQYF. Full variable domain (missing parts from reference TRBV7-2 and TRBJ2-7): GAGVSQSPSNKVTEKGKDVELRCDPISGHTALYWYRQSLGQGLEFLIYFQGNSAPDKSGLPSDRFSAERTGGSVSTLTIQRTQQEDSAVYLCASSPPWLAGGGEQYFGPGTRLTVT.

V usage is TRBV2 and J usage is TRBJ2-4; checking the TCRdb D call of TRBD1 is not possible without DNA. The germline V gene encodes CDR1 SNHLY and CDR2 FYNNEI. The CDR3 loop spans 16 amino acids. The CDR3 sequence: CASSASGLLAKNIQYF.

The chain carries TRBV7-3 and TRBJ2-1. The CDR3 extends over 11 amino acids. The germline V gene has CDR1 SGHTA and CDR2 FQGTGA. CDR3 sequence: CASSPPNEQFF.

The chain combines TRBV7-3 with TRBJ2-5; TCRdb's D call of TRBD1 is untestable without DNA. Germline V CDR1 and CDR2: SGHTA, FQGTGA. This CDR3 spans 16 amino acids. CDR3 sequence: CASSLKGQGAWETQYF.

V is TRBV5-1 and J is TRBJ2-7; TCRdb lists TRBD1, though no DNA is available to test this call. This CDR3 spans 15 amino acids. In germline, CDR1 is SGHRS, CDR2 YFSETQ. This CDR3 reads CASSLVGRGDYEQYF.

The rearrangement links TRBV5-1 to TRBJ1-5; TCRdb designates TRBD1, a call that cannot be tested without DNA. Germline V CDR1 and CDR2: SGHRS, YFSETQ. The CDR3 runs to 14 residues. The CDR3: CASSFEGDDQPQHF.

This chain links TRBV30 with TRBJ2-5; TCRdb's D gene call, TRBD1, goes unchecked for lack of DNA. CDR1 is GTSNPN, CDR2 SVGIG, per germline (reference sequence). The length of the CDR3 is 13 residues. This CDR3 reads CAWAQGSVETQYF.

The CDR3 loop is CSVDRQTDTQYF. The chain employs TRBV29-1 and TRBJ2-3. The germline gives CDR1 SQVTM, CDR2 ANQGSEA. The CDR3 loop spans 12 amino acids.

The CDR3 spells CASTYKQSEQFF. The rearrangement uses TRBV2 and TRBJ2-1. This CDR3 has 12 amino acids. Germline V gene sequence: CDR1 SNHLY, CDR2 FYNNEI.

The chain couples TRBV27 to TRBJ1-2. Germline V CDR1 and CDR2: MNHEY, SMNVEV (reference sequence). The CDR3 spans 14 residues. The CDR3 protein is CASSRETSRDGYTF.

V usage is TRBV7-6 and J usage is TRBJ1-1; with no DNA, the TCRdb D assignment of TRBD1 cannot be verified. There are 15 residues in the CDR3. Germline values: CDR1 SGHVS, CDR2 FNYEAQ. The chain's CDR3 is CASSSTTGVNTEAFF.

The chain carries TRBV27 and TRBJ2-5; absent DNA, TCRdb's TRBD1 call cannot be checked. Looked up from germline, CDR1 is MNHEY and CDR2 is SMNVEV (reference sequence). This CDR3 contains 15 residues. CDR3 amino acids: CASSLLNQGGETQYF.

V usage is TRBV6-2 or TRBV6-3 and J usage is TRBJ2-1; TCRdb gives TRBD2 as the D gene, but with no DNA this cannot be confirmed. Germline-derived CDR1 and CDR2 are MNHEY and SVGEGT. The CDR3 length is 13 residues. CDR3 protein: CASSSALRYEQFF.